Listed below are T cell receptor beta chains from one sample, sequenced in a study of blood T cell repertoires in COVID-19. Sequencing used immunoSEQ multiplex PCR; TCRdb keeps in-frame clones, though not all of them. The data show approximately 47,000 clones, around 85% seen once. The sample consisted of peripheral blood. Receptors were obtained from a woman in her sixties or seventies with acute or convalescent COVID-19. Both conserved end residues are part of each CDR3. The D gene is left open where the match is weak. Clone size is given for some rows only: seen once, a few or many times, or a class if the clone is expanded.

clone_size: -; d_call: -; j_call: TRBJ2-7; v_call: TRBV6-4; cdr3_nt: TGTGCCCCAGCAGTGACAACTAGCCCTAGCGAGCAGTACTTC; cdr3_aa: CAPAVTTSPSEQYF
clone_size: -; d_call: -; j_call: TRBJ2-1; v_call: TRBV3-1/TRBV3-2; cdr3_nt: TGTGCCAGCAGCCAACAGGGGGGATGGGATGAGCAGTTCTTC; cdr3_aa: CASSQQGGWDEQFF
clone_size: -; d_call: -; j_call: TRBJ1-1; v_call: TRBV9; cdr3_nt: TGTGCCAGCAGCCCCAGCGGATCGTACACTGAAGCTTTCTTT; cdr3_aa: CASSPSGSYTEAFF
clone_size: -; d_call: TRBD1; j_call: TRBJ1-1; v_call: TRBV29-1; cdr3_nt: TGCAGCGTTGGGCACAGGGGGCAAACTGAAGCTTTCTTT; cdr3_aa: CSVGHRGQTEAFF
clone_size: -; d_call: TRBD2; j_call: TRBJ2-1; v_call: TRBV4-2; cdr3_nt: TGTGCCAGCAGCCAAGATCGGACTAGCGGGCCCTTCGGGAATGAGCAGTTCTTC; cdr3_aa: CASSQDRTSGPFGNEQFF
clone_size: -; d_call: TRBD1; j_call: TRBJ2-6; v_call: TRBV7-3; cdr3_nt: TGTGCCAGCAGACCATCCGGGACAGGGTTCTCCGGGGCCAACGTCCTGACTTTC; cdr3_aa: CASRPSGTGFSGANVLTF
clone_size: -; d_call: -; j_call: TRBJ2-3; v_call: TRBV19; cdr3_nt: TGTGCCAGTAGTCACGAGACTAGCACAGATACGCAGTATTTT; cdr3_aa: CASSHETSTDTQYF
clone_size: -; d_call: -; j_call: TRBJ1-6; v_call: TRBV30; cdr3_nt: TGTGCCTGGATCGGGAGGGATTCACCCCTCCACTTT; cdr3_aa: CAWIGRDSPLHF
clone_size: -; d_call: -; j_call: TRBJ2-1; v_call: TRBV21-1; cdr3_nt: TGTGCCAGCAGCAAAAATCTATGGGAGCGGAACTTTAACAATGAGCAGTTCTTC; cdr3_aa: CASSKNLWERNFNNEQFF
clone_size: once; d_call: -; j_call: TRBJ1-1; v_call: TRBV12-5; cdr3_nt: TGTGCTAGTGGGCCCGGAGGGAACACTGAAGCTTTCTTT; cdr3_aa: CASGPGGNTEAFF
clone_size: few; d_call: -; j_call: TRBJ1-6; v_call: TRBV5-1; cdr3_nt: TGCGCCAGCAGCTTGGATTTCAGGAATTCACCCCTCCACTTT; cdr3_aa: CASSLDFRNSPLHF
clone_size: few; d_call: -; j_call: TRBJ2-3; v_call: TRBV7-9; cdr3_nt: TGTGCCAGCAGCTCTTACAGGGGCACAGATACGCAGTATTTT; cdr3_aa: CASSSYRGTDTQYF
clone_size: -; d_call: TRBD1; j_call: TRBJ1-5; v_call: TRBV6-5; cdr3_nt: TGTGCCAGCACCCCGACAGGGGATAGCAATCAGCCCCAGCATTTT; cdr3_aa: CASTPTGDSNQPQHF
clone_size: -; d_call: -; j_call: TRBJ2-7; v_call: TRBV19; cdr3_nt: TGTGCCAGTAGTACGGGGACTCCGCATGGGAAGCAGTACTTC; cdr3_aa: CASSTGTPHGKQYF
clone_size: -; d_call: -; j_call: TRBJ2-7; v_call: TRBV19; cdr3_nt: TGTGCCAGTAGTATGATCGTCGGGGGTAGCTCCTACGAGCAGTACTTC; cdr3_aa: CASSMIVGGSSYEQYF
clone_size: -; d_call: -; j_call: TRBJ2-7; v_call: TRBV27; cdr3_nt: TGTGCCAGCAGCCCAACCCCAGGGTTCAAGCAGTACTTC; cdr3_aa: CASSPTPGFKQYF
clone_size: -; d_call: -; j_call: TRBJ2-3; v_call: TRBV20-1; cdr3_nt: TGCAGTGCAAGACAGTCCTTTACGCAGTATTTT; cdr3_aa: CSARQSFTQYF
clone_size: -; d_call: TRBD1; j_call: TRBJ1-4; v_call: TRBV2; cdr3_nt: TGTGCCAGCAGGGACAGGGGAGGGACTGTTCGGGAAAAACTGTTTTTT; cdr3_aa: CASRDRGGTVREKLFF
clone_size: -; d_call: -; j_call: TRBJ1-2; v_call: TRBV5-6; cdr3_nt: TGTGCCAGCAGCTTGGCCGTTGGGGCGCGCTATGGCTACACCTTC; cdr3_aa: CASSLAVGARYGYTF
clone_size: once; d_call: TRBD1; j_call: TRBJ2-1; v_call: TRBV9; cdr3_nt: TGTGCCAGCAGCGTCGGACAGGGTAACTACAATGAGCAGTTCTTC; cdr3_aa: CASSVGQGNYNEQFF
clone_size: -; d_call: TRBD1; j_call: TRBJ1-1; v_call: TRBV18; cdr3_nt: TGTGCCAGCTCACCCCTCAAGGGGGCGGTCACTGAAGCTTTCTTT; cdr3_aa: CASSPLKGAVTEAFF
clone_size: -; d_call: -; j_call: TRBJ1-6; v_call: TRBV27; cdr3_nt: TGTGCCAGCAGTTTACTGCAGGGCTCCTATAATTCACCCCTCCACTTT; cdr3_aa: CASSLLQGSYNSPLHF
clone_size: -; d_call: TRBD1; j_call: TRBJ1-3; v_call: TRBV7-2; cdr3_nt: TGTGCCAGCAGCGGACAGGGACTATCTGGAAACACCATATATTTT; cdr3_aa: CASSGQGLSGNTIYF
clone_size: -; d_call: -; j_call: TRBJ2-3; v_call: TRBV2; cdr3_nt: TGTGCCAGCACCCCAGAGGGCGTACGCACAGATACGCAGTATTTT; cdr3_aa: CASTPEGVRTDTQYF
clone_size: -; d_call: TRBD2; j_call: TRBJ2-3; v_call: TRBV11-3; cdr3_nt: TGTGCCAGCAGCTTAGGATATCGAAAAGCGGGGGCCAACAGGGATACGCAGTATTTT; cdr3_aa: CASSLGYRKAGANRDTQYF
clone_size: few; d_call: TRBD1; j_call: TRBJ2-2; v_call: TRBV2; cdr3_nt: TGTGCCAGCATCGAGAGACAGGGGGGGACCGGGGAGCTGTTTTTT; cdr3_aa: CASIERQGGTGELFF
clone_size: -; d_call: TRBD1; j_call: TRBJ1-3; v_call: TRBV18; cdr3_nt: TGTGCCAGCTCACCCCGGACAGGCCCTGGAAACACCATATATTTT; cdr3_aa: CASSPRTGPGNTIYF
clone_size: -; d_call: -; j_call: TRBJ1-1; v_call: TRBV19; cdr3_nt: TGTGCCAGTAGTTTCCGGTTCGCTGAAGCTTTCTTT; cdr3_aa: CASSFRFAEAFF
clone_size: -; d_call: -; j_call: TRBJ1-2; v_call: TRBV6-6; cdr3_nt: TGTGCCAGCAGTTTTACCGACACCGATGGCTACACCTTC; cdr3_aa: CASSFTDTDGYTF
clone_size: -; d_call: TRBD1; j_call: TRBJ1-2; v_call: TRBV5-1; cdr3_nt: TGCGCCAGCAGCCCAAGCCCAGACAGGGGGCGCATCCTAGGCTACACCTTC; cdr3_aa: CASSPSPDRGRILGYTF
clone_size: -; d_call: TRBD1; j_call: TRBJ2-3; v_call: TRBV29-1; cdr3_nt: TGCAGCGTTGACGACAGGGGGCGCACAGATACGCAGTATTTT; cdr3_aa: CSVDDRGRTDTQYF
clone_size: -; d_call: -; j_call: TRBJ2-1; v_call: TRBV7-2; cdr3_nt: TGTGCCAGTACTAGTTCGTCCTACAATGAGCAGTTCTTC; cdr3_aa: CASTSSSYNEQFF
clone_size: -; d_call: TRBD1; j_call: TRBJ1-5; v_call: TRBV6-5; cdr3_nt: TGTGCCAGCAGTTGGACAGGGGGGTTGGATCAGCCCCAGCATTTT; cdr3_aa: CASSWTGGLDQPQHF